Included here is one T cell receptor (beta chain) sequence, with context. The junction had 8 bases not matched to a gene; V was cut back by 3 bases and J by 5 bases. Germline CDR1 is MGHRA and CDR2 is YSYEKL. This CDR3 is built from 16 residues. The sample comes from a study of cytomegalovirus exposure and HLA in healthy donors. 13 Jbeta primers and 60 Vbeta primers were used for the PCR. Assay used: immunoSEQ multiplex PCR; TCRdb lists only in-frame clones, some missing. The sample has 65,000 or so clones, 60% to 65% seen once. V and J are TRBV4-1 and TRBJ2-2; 8 bases match TRBD2. Source material: PBMCs. This clonotype was obtained from a man aged 25 to 45 in good health and CMV-seronegative. CDR3: CASSQAGGPGTGELFF. The CDR3 DNA follows: TGCGCCAGCAGCCAGGCGGGGGGCCCTGGGACCGGGGAGCTGTTTTTT.